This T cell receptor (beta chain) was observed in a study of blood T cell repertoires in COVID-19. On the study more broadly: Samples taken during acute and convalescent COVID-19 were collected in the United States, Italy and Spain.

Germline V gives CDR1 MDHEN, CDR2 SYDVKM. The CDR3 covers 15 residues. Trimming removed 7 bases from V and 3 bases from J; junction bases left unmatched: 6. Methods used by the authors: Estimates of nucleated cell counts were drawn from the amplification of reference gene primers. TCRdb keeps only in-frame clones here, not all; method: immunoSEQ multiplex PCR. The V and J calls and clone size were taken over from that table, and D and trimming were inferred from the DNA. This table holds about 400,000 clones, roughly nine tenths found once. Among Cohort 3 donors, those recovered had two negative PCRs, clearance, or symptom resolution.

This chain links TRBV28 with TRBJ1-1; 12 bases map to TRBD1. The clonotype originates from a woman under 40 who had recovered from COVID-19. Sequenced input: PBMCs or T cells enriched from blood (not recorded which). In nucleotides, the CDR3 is TGTGCCAGCACCGGGACAGGGGGCTTTCACACTGAAGCTTTCTTT. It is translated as CASTGTGGFHTEAFF.